Described below is a single T cell receptor (beta chain) sequence and its context. The target antigen is unknown. Produced via immunoSEQ multiplex PCR; TCRdb's table is partial and in-frame only. The repertoire holds around 31,000 clones, about 80% seen once, with over 0.8% in the top ten. This sample was included in a study of PD-1 blockade in classical Hodgkin lymphoma. Study-wide points: At baseline, newly diagnosed patients reportedly showed less TCR diversity than healthy donors. Individuals who commenced nivolumab within less than 1 year of ASCT were excluded. Researchers reported that CD4+ TCR diversity, though not CD8+, rose significantly by C4D1.

Indicated time point: cycle 4 day 1 (C4D1), after more than five weeks of nivolumab. Autologous stem cell transplantation was followed by relapse in every patient, and brentuximab vedotin exposure varied. Thawed PBMCs were the source of CD4+ T cells, purified by magnetic negative selection. Patients' outcomes at their best amounted to complete response, partial response or progressive disease. V was clipped by 6 bases and J by 7 bases; unmatched bases: 11. Germline assignment: CDR1 MNHEY and CDR2 SMNVEV (reference sequence). The CDR3 has 17 residues. This TCR was sampled from a human donor with classical Hodgkin lymphoma. Here the sequenced sample was CD4+ T cells from blood, taken before the fourth cycle of nivolumab. The chain has TRBV27 and TRBJ2-5, with TRBD2 matching over 16 bases. The CDR3 DNA reads TGTGCCAGCAGAACCCAGGGACTAGCGGGGGGGCGAGGGACCCAGTACTTC. Protein: CASRTQGLAGGRGTQYF.